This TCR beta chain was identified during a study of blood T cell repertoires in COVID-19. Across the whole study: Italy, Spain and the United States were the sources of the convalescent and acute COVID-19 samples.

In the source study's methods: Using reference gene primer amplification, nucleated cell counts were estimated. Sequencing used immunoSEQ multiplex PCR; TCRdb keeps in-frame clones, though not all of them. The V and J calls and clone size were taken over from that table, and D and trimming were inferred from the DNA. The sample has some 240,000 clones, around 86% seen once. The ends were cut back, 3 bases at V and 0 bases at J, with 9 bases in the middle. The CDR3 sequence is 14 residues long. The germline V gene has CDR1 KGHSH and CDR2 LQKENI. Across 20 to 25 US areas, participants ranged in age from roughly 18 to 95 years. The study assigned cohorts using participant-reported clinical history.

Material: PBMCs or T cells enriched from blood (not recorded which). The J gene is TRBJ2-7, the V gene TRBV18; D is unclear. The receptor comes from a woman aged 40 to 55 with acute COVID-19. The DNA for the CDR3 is TGTGCCAGCTCACCCCAGGCCAACTCCTACGAGCAGTACTTC. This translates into CASSPQANSYEQYF. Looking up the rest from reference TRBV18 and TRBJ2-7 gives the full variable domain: NAGVMQNPRHLVRRRGQEARLRCSPMKGHSHVYWYRQLPEEGLKFMVYLQKENIIDESGMPKERFSAEFPKEGPSILRIQQVVRGDSAAYFCASSPQANSYEQYFGPGTRLTVT.